This T cell receptor beta chain was documented in a study of blood T cell repertoires in COVID-19. Study-level information: The study drew acute and convalescent COVID-19 samples from the United States, Italy and Spain. From T cells, B-cell-depleted T cells, or PBMCs came the material, which was cDNA or gDNA.

V dropped 5 bases and J dropped 6; count of bases not matched to a gene: 8. The CDR3 runs to 14 residues. Germline-derived CDR1 and CDR2 are MNHNY and SVGAGI (reference sequence). Per the authors' pipeline: Estimation of nucleated cell counts relied on the amplification of reference gene primers. TCRdb's table, derived via immunoSEQ multiplex PCR, lists solely in-frame clones and lacks some. The V and J calls and clone size come from that table; D and trimming were worked out from the DNA. The sample consists of about 46,000 clones, approximately 86% of them appearing once. The chain employs TRBV6-6 and TRBJ2-7, with 9 nucleotides matching TRBD1. The sequence derives from a man older than 75 with active COVID-19. Input material: peripheral blood. The chain's CDR3 is CASSKGQGAFEQYF. In DNA form, the CDR3 reads TGTGCCAGCAGTAAGGGACAGGGCGCTTTCGAGCAGTACTTC.